The 3 T cell receptor beta chains given below trace back to one sample, sequenced in a study of OX40 agonist ivuxolimab in advanced cancers. Measured with immunoSEQ multiplex PCR; TCRdb has only the in-frame clones, and not every one. The data contain under 75,000 clones, around 88% of them singletons. The sample here was CD4+ or CD8+ T cells sorted from blood, taken in a trial of the OX40 agonist ivuxolimab. The receptors come from an adult with an advanced solid tumor such as melanoma, head and neck, liver or kidney cancer.

The CDR3 loop is CASSIRGRQNEKLFF. In DNA, the CDR3 is TGTGCCAGTAGTATCCGAGGACGGCAAAATGAAAAACTGTTTTTT. This chain joins TRBV19 and TRBJ1-4, with D unresolved. The germline gives CDR1 LNHDA, CDR2 SQIVND (reference sequence). Trimming stripped 3 bases from V and 5 bases from J, with 13 bases between. CDR3 length: 15 residues. Filled out from reference TRBV19 and TRBJ1-4, the complete variable domain reads DGGITQSPKYLFRKEGQNVTLSCEQNLNHDAMYWYRQDPGQGLRLIYYSQIVNDFQKGDIAEGYSVSREKKESFPLTVTSAQKNPTAFYLCASSIRGRQNEKLFFGSGTQLSVL.

This chain links TRBV5-5 with TRBJ2-4; 10 nucleotides match TRBD1. Per germline, CDR1 SGHKS and CDR2 YYEKEE (reference sequence). The CDR3 has 19 amino acids. V shed 0 bases, J shed 5 bases, and the junction held 14 bases outside the gene matches. CDR3 DNA: TGTGCCAGCAGCTTGGCCCTCGGGACAGGGGCCAACAGAGAAAACATTCAGTACTTC. Translated, it gives CASSLALGTGANRENIQYF.

The chain employs TRBV6-6 and TRBJ2-1; D is uncertain. This CDR3 is 14 amino acids long. V lost 0 bases and J 9 bases, leaving 12 bases between the germline ends. Looked up from germline, CDR1 is MNHNY and CDR2 is SVGAGI (reference sequence). The CDR3 is CASSYSPRWGEQFF. CDR3 in DNA: TGTGCCAGCAGTTACTCTCCGCGGTGGGGTGAGCAGTTCTTC.